The 27 T cell receptor beta chains given below trace back to one sample, sequenced in a study of blood T cell repertoires in COVID-19. Here immunoSEQ multiplex PCR was the method, and the copy in TCRdb shows in-frame clones only, minus some. The sample yields approximately 260,000 clones, 80% to 90% seen once. What was sequenced was peripheral blood. Receptor source: a woman aged 40 to 55 who had recovered from COVID-19.

This chain uses TRBV7-9 with TRBJ2-2; 13 positions match TRBD2. The germline V gene encodes CDR1 SEHNR and CDR2 FQNEAQ (reference sequence). With 2 bases clipped from V and 6 bases from J, the junction kept 9 bases outside the gene matches. The CDR3 loop spans 18 amino acids. CDR3 residues: CASSLTPLAGGPSGELFF. CDR3 bases: TGTGCCAGCAGCTTAACACCACTAGCGGGGGGGCCCTCCGGGGAGCTGTTTTTT.

A few counts support this clone. This chain links TRBV30 with TRBJ1-4, with 10 positions matching TRBD1. Germline V lookup: CDR1 GTSNPN, CDR2 SVGIG (reference sequence). The V gene end was trimmed by 4 bases and the J gene end by 6 bases; junction bases not matched to a gene: 8. This CDR3 comprises 15 residues. This CDR3 is CAWTDGGQGYEKLFF. CDR3 DNA: TGTGCCTGGACCGACGGGGGACAGGGGTATGAAAAACTGTTTTTT.

J is TRBJ2-1 and V is TRBV28, with a possible D match to TRBD1 (5 bases). Trimming cost V 7 bases and J 4 bases, with 11 bases left between them. Germline V gives CDR1 MDHEN, CDR2 SYDVKM. The CDR3 is 13 residues long. The CDR3 loop reads CASTRSGYNEQFF. CDR3 sequence (DNA): TGTGCCAGCACTCGATCAGGGTACAATGAGCAGTTCTTC. Full variable domain (remainder filled in from reference TRBV28 and TRBJ2-1): DVKVTQSSRYLVKRTGEKVFLECVQDMDHENMFWYRQDPGLGLRLIYFSYDVKMKEKGDIPEGYSVSREKKERFSLILESASTNQTSMYLCASTRSGYNEQFFGPGTRLTVL.

V gene TRBV19 combines with J gene TRBJ2-7, with 8 bases lining up with TRBD1. V gave up 7 bases and J gave up 5 bases; unmatched junction bases: 4. The CDR3 totals 12 residues. CDR1 and CDR2 from the germline V gene are LNHDA and SQIVND (reference sequence). The CDR3 protein is CASTTTGDEQYV. For the CDR3, the DNA is TGTGCCAGTACCACGACAGGGGACGAGCAGTACGTC.

This clone has a single count. The genes are TRBV7-9 and TRBJ1-4; the match to TRBD1 covers 7 bases. CDR3 length: 15 residues. Per germline, CDR1 SEHNR and CDR2 FQNEAQ (reference sequence). V was pared by 5 bases and J by 7 bases, with 10 bases of the junction left unmatched. The chain's CDR3 is CASSPRDRGGEKLFF. DNA for the CDR3: TGTGCCAGCAGCCCCCGGGACAGAGGGGGTGAAAAACTGTTTTTT.

The V and J genes are TRBV5-8 and TRBJ1-5; TRBD1 aligns across 9 bases. V was pared by 4 bases and J by 7 bases, with 6 bases of the junction left unmatched. Per germline, CDR1 SGHTS and CDR2 YDEGEE. The CDR3 loop spans 14 amino acids. The CDR3 is CASSADRGGQPQHF. The CDR3 nucleotides are TGTGCCAGCAGCGCGGACAGGGGAGGGCAGCCCCAGCATTTT.

The rearrangement uses TRBV28 and TRBJ2-7; the D is unclear. This CDR3 has 10 residues. CDR1 and CDR2 (germline): MDHEN, SYDVKM. Trimming left V 3 bases short and J 5 bases short, with 2 bases between. In DNA form, the CDR3 reads TGTGCCAGCAGTTTTAACGAGCAGTACTTC. Protein product: CASSFNEQYF.

This sequence joins TRBV28 and TRBJ1-5, with TRBD1 matching 7 bases. Trimming took 3 bases from V and 7 from J; bases not matched to a gene: 6. Germline V gives CDR1 MDHEN, CDR2 SYDVKM. The CDR3 spans 14 residues. This chain's CDR3 is CASSLGQTEQPQHF. CDR3 coding DNA: TGTGCCAGCAGTTTGGGACAGACGGAGCAGCCCCAGCATTTT.

The chain is built from TRBV11-3 and TRBJ2-5; 7 bases are shared with TRBD2. CDR1 SGHNT and CDR2 YENEEA come from the germline V gene. The V segment lost 5 bases and the J segment 3 bases; nucleotides outside the gene matches: 6. The CDR3 extends over 14 amino acids. DNA for the CDR3: TGTGCCAGCAGCCCCCACCGGGGGGAAGAGACCCAGTACTTC. Translated, it gives CASSPHRGEETQYF.

This clone was picked up a small number of times. This sequence joins TRBV6-5 and TRBJ2-4, with TRBD1 as a possible D gene (6 bases). The germline V gene encodes CDR1 MNHEY and CDR2 SVGAGI. The CDR3 has 14 residues. The germline V and J ends were trimmed by 4 bases and 3 bases, with 10 bases remaining between them. This chain's CDR3 is CASSSTGIKNIQYF. CDR3 in DNA: TGTGCCAGCAGTTCTACAGGGATCAAAAACATTCAGTACTTC.

This clone was seen a single time. The chain recombines TRBV18 with TRBJ1-1; D is uncertain. Germline V lookup: CDR1 KGHSH, CDR2 LQKENI. The CDR3 runs 14 residues. The V end lost 3 bases, the J end lost 2 bases, and 10 bases lay between the germline ends. CDR3 DNA sequence: TGTGCCAGCTCACCCTGGCGGACTAACACTGAAGCTTTCTTT. Its translation: CASSPWRTNTEAFF.

This sequence joins TRBV30 and TRBJ2-2, with a possible D match to TRBD1 (7 bases). Germline assignment: CDR1 GTSNPN and CDR2 SVGIG (reference sequence). Trimming took off 4 bases at V and 4 bases at J, with 16 bases between the two ends. The CDR3 is 15 residues long. CDR3 in DNA: TGTGCCTGGAAAGGGGGGACAGAGTCCACCGGGGAGCTGTTTTTT. It translates to CAWKGGTESTGELFF.

The rearrangement joins TRBV27 to TRBJ2-2; 10 bases align to TRBD2. With V trimmed by 5 bases and J by 4 bases, 4 bases remained unmatched. There are 15 residues in the CDR3. The germline gives CDR1 MNHEY, CDR2 SMNVEV (reference sequence). This chain's CDR3 is CASSPSGGATGELFF. As DNA, the CDR3 is TGTGCCAGCAGTCCAAGCGGGGGGGCCACCGGGGAGCTGTTTTTT.

The chain is built from TRBV18 and TRBJ1-2; 8 bases are a match to TRBD1. V was pared by 6 bases and J by 8 bases, with 8 bases of the junction left unmatched. Germline V CDR1 and CDR2: KGHSH, LQKENI. This CDR3 is 13 amino acids long. CDR3 sequence reads: CASSPDREGGYTF. The CDR3, as DNA: TGTGCCAGCTCTCCGGACAGGGAGGGCGGCTACACCTTC.

The chain recombines TRBV27 with TRBJ2-5; D not resolved. The CDR3 spans 15 residues. Germline CDR1 MNHEY, CDR2 SMNVEV (reference sequence). The V and J ends lost 6 bases and 2 bases respectively, with 16 bases between them. The CDR3 sequence: CASSTLLRGQETQYF. CDR3 DNA sequence: TGTGCCAGCAGCACCCTGTTAAGAGGACAAGAGACCCAGTACTTC.

The rearrangement uses TRBV14 and TRBJ1-4; D is unclear. The CDR3 covers 15 residues. Trimming removed 2 bases at V and 4 bases at J, with 11 bases between. Per the germline V gene, CDR1 is SGHDN and CDR2 is FVKESK. CDR3 in amino acids: CASSQLALGNEKLFF. The CDR3 DNA reads as TGTGCCAGCAGCCAATTAGCGCTTGGTAATGAAAAACTGTTTTTT.

The chain couples TRBV5-1 to TRBJ1-3, with TRBD1 as a possible D gene (5 bases). V was trimmed by 4 bases and J by 2 bases, leaving 10 bases between them. There are 14 residues in the CDR3. CDR1 and CDR2 (germline): SGHRS, YFSETQ. In DNA, the CDR3 is TGCGCCAGCAGCGTGACGGGGGCTGGAAACACCATATATTTT. Translation gives CASSVTGAGNTIYF.

The count of this clone is one. V usage is TRBV18 and J usage is TRBJ2-3, with 10 bases lining up with TRBD1. Germline assignment: CDR1 KGHSH and CDR2 LQKENI. The CDR3 has 15 residues. After removal of 3 bases from V and 6 bases from J, the junction contained 6 bases not matched to a gene. As DNA, the CDR3 is TGTGCCAGCTCACCCCGACAGGGGGCAGAGGATACGCAGTATTTT. Its protein product is CASSPRQGAEDTQYF.

This clone occurred once. The rearrangement links TRBV7-2 to TRBJ1-2; 8 nucleotides agree with TRBD1. CDR1 is SGHTA and CDR2 is FQGNSA in the germline V gene. The CDR3 length is 15 residues. V was clipped by 7 bases and J by 12 bases; unmatched bases: 19. The CDR3 nucleotides are TGTGCCAGCACCCAACAAACAGGGGGTCCCCCTCTCCACACCTTC. This sequence encodes CASTQQTGGPPLHTF.

The chain employs TRBV12-3 or TRBV12-4 and TRBJ1-1, with unresolved D. The ends were cut back, 5 bases at V and 10 bases at J, with 14 bases in the middle. The CDR3 is 12 residues long. CDR3 DNA: TGTGCCAGCAGTCTCGACGAGGGAGGAGCTTTCTTT. Translating it yields CASSLDEGGAFF.

V usage is TRBV6-2 or TRBV6-3 and J usage is TRBJ1-4; the D gene is possibly TRBD1 (5 bases). Germline-derived CDR1 and CDR2 are MNHEY and SVGEGT. V dropped 4 bases and J dropped 0 bases, with 9 bases sitting between them. This CDR3 has 15 amino acids. As DNA, the CDR3 is TGTGCCAGCAGTTCCGCAGGGACAACTAATGAAAAACTGTTTTTT. It codes for CASSSAGTTNEKLFF.

In this sample, this clone turned up a few times. The chain couples TRBV24-1 to TRBJ2-1, with D possibly being TRBD2 (5 bases). Looked up from germline, CDR1 is KGHDR and CDR2 is SFDVKD. The V and J ends lost 5 bases and 5 bases respectively, with 12 bases between them. This CDR3 is built from 14 residues. The CDR3 nucleotides are TGTGCCACCAGTGCCCTAGAGGGAAACAATGAGCAGTTCTTC. It codes for CATSALEGNNEQFF.

This clone was counted a single time. This rearrangement joins TRBV23-1 to TRBJ2-7; TRBD1 might be the D (6 bases). TRBV23-1 belongs to the ORF category, with a function that is uncertain. Trimming left V 7 bases short and J 3 bases short, with 19 bases between. This CDR3 is built from 15 residues. This chain's CDR3 is CASTPCDRPGYEQYV. As DNA, the CDR3 is TGCGCCAGCACTCCATGTGACAGGCCGGGCTACGAGCAGTACGTC.

The chain joins TRBV11-2 to TRBJ2-5; TRBD1 might be the D (5 bases). Germline V gene sequence: CDR1 SGHAT, CDR2 FQNNGV. V lost 4 bases to trimming and J lost 5 bases, with 20 bases between them. CDR3 size: 16 residues. The CDR3 DNA follows: TGTGCCAGCAGCTCAGCACCGGACATATTGGGGGAGACCCAGTACTTC. This codes for CASSSAPDILGETQYF.

The chain has TRBV5-8 and TRBJ2-1; 12 bases line up with TRBD2. In germline, CDR1 is SGHTS, CDR2 YDEGEE. Trimming cost V 4 bases and J 8 bases; bases outside gene matches: 7. The CDR3 contains 15 residues. CDR3 bases: TGTGCCAGCAGCGCGACTAGCGGGAGAGGCGATGAGCAGTTCTTC. Amino acids: CASSATSGRGDEQFF.

This clone occurred once. This chain uses TRBV11-2 with TRBJ2-7; the match to TRBD1 covers 10 bases. The germline V gene encodes CDR1 SGHAT and CDR2 FQNNGV. After removal of 4 bases from V and 2 bases from J, the junction contained 5 bases not matched to a gene. The CDR3 is 15 amino acids. The chain's CDR3 is CASSSTGTGAYEQYF. As DNA, the CDR3 is TGTGCCAGCAGCTCTACCGGGACAGGGGCCTACGAGCAGTACTTC.

The chain recombines TRBV12-3 or TRBV12-4 with TRBJ2-2, with D maybe TRBD1 (5 bases). There are 13 residues in the CDR3. The V end was cut by 3 bases, the J end by 3 bases, with 5 bases between. Here the CDR3 DNA reads TGTGCCAGCAGTTTGGGGCACACCGGGGAGCTGTTTTTT. Translating it yields CASSLGHTGELFF.